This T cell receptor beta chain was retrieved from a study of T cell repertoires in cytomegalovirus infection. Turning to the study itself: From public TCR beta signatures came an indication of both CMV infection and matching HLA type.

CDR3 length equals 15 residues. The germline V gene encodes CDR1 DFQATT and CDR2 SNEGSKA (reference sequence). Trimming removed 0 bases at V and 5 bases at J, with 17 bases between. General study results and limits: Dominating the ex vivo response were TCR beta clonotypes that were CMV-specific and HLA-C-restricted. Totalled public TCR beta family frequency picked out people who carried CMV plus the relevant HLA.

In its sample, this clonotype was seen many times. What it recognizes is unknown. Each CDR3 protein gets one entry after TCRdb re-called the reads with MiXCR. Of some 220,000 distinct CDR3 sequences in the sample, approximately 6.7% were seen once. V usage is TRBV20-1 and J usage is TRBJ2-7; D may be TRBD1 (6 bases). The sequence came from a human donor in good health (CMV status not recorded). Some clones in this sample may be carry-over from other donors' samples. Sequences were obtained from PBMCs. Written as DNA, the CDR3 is TGCAGTGCTAGAGATAGGCGGATGGGGGCTGACGAGCAGTACTTC. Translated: CSARDRRMGADEQYF.